These T cell receptor beta chains were read from a single sample in a study of OX40 agonist ivuxolimab in advanced cancers. Libraries were prepared by immunoSEQ multiplex PCR; TCRdb keeps only in-frame clonotypes and omits some of them. The data show over 75,000 clones, with roughly 86% seen just once and approximately 4.8% held by the top ten. Sample: CD4+ or CD8+ T cells sorted from blood, taken in a trial of the OX40 agonist ivuxolimab. Receptors originate from an adult with an advanced solid tumor such as melanoma, head and neck, liver or kidney cancer. Each CDR3 is given with its conserved first and last residue. The order of the fields is V gene, CDR3 length, D gene, J gene, clone size, CDR3 protein, CDR3 DNA. D genes are given only for firm matches. The size entry is marked missing in some rows and otherwise reads once, few, many or a size class.

V gene: TRBV19; CDR3 length: 14; D gene: .; J gene: TRBJ1-4; clone size: .; CDR3 protein: CASSIIGVNEKLFF; CDR3 DNA: TGTGCCAGTAGTATAATAGGGGTGAATGAAAAACTGTTTTTT
V gene: TRBV27; CDR3 length: 15; D gene: TRBD2; J gene: TRBJ2-2; clone size: .; CDR3 protein: CASSLRLAGTGELFF; CDR3 DNA: TGTGCCAGCAGCTTAAGACTAGCGGGCACCGGGGAGCTGTTTTTT
V gene: TRBV25-1; CDR3 length: 16; D gene: TRBD2; J gene: TRBJ2-3; clone size: .; CDR3 protein: CASSGLAGVQMDTQYF; CDR3 DNA: TGTGCCAGCAGTGGACTAGCGGGAGTTCAAATGGATACGCAGTATTTT
V gene: TRBV28; CDR3 length: 13; D gene: TRBD1; J gene: TRBJ2-1; clone size: .; CDR3 protein: CASSSPRDSEQFF; CDR3 DNA: TGTGCCAGCAGTTCACCTAGGGACAGTGAGCAGTTCTTC
V gene: TRBV10-1; CDR3 length: 14; D gene: TRBD2; J gene: TRBJ2-1; clone size: .; CDR3 protein: CASSFTSGSNEQFF; CDR3 DNA: TGCGCCAGCAGTTTTACTAGCGGGAGCAATGAGCAGTTCTTC
V gene: TRBV11-3; CDR3 length: 13; D gene: .; J gene: TRBJ1-1; clone size: once; CDR3 protein: CASSFQGPTEAFF; CDR3 DNA: TGTGCCAGCAGCTTCCAAGGACCCACTGAAGCTTTCTTT
V gene: TRBV7-2; CDR3 length: 14; D gene: .; J gene: TRBJ1-2; clone size: .; CDR3 protein: CASSLASGVYGYTF; CDR3 DNA: TGTGCCAGCAGCTTAGCGTCGGGGGTTTACGGCTACACCTTC
V gene: TRBV7-8; CDR3 length: 13; D gene: .; J gene: TRBJ1-2; clone size: .; CDR3 protein: CASSSDRSYGYTF; CDR3 DNA: TGTGCCAGCAGCTCAGACAGATCCTATGGCTACACCTTC
V gene: TRBV6-5; CDR3 length: 14; D gene: TRBD1; J gene: TRBJ1-4; clone size: once; CDR3 protein: CASSSDRGYEKLFF; CDR3 DNA: TGTGCCAGCAGTTCCGACAGGGGGTATGAAAAACTGTTTTTT
V gene: TRBV28; CDR3 length: 14; D gene: .; J gene: TRBJ1-1; clone size: .; CDR3 protein: CASSFSAIGRKAFF; CDR3 DNA: TGTGCCAGCAGTTTCTCGGCCATTGGACGGAAAGCTTTCTTT
V gene: TRBV27; CDR3 length: 17; D gene: TRBD1; J gene: TRBJ2-5; clone size: .; CDR3 protein: CASSTGQGSPLGETQYF; CDR3 DNA: TGTGCCAGCAGCACCGGACAGGGGAGCCCTTTAGGAGAGACCCAGTACTTC
V gene: TRBV11-3; CDR3 length: 13; D gene: .; J gene: TRBJ2-4; clone size: .; CDR3 protein: CASSNFRENIQYF; CDR3 DNA: TGTGCCAGCAGTAATTTCAGGGAAAACATTCAGTACTTC
V gene: TRBV4-2; CDR3 length: 14; D gene: .; J gene: TRBJ1-4; clone size: .; CDR3 protein: CASSPVQEGGKLFF; CDR3 DNA: TGTGCCAGCAGCCCTGTGCAAGAAGGGGGAAAACTGTTTTTT
V gene: TRBV6-4; CDR3 length: 16; D gene: TRBD2; J gene: TRBJ2-1; clone size: .; CDR3 protein: CASSDSFSSGVNEQFF; CDR3 DNA: TGTGCCAGCAGTGACTCGTTCTCTAGCGGGGTCAATGAGCAGTTCTTC
V gene: TRBV6-1; CDR3 length: 14; D gene: TRBD2; J gene: TRBJ2-7; clone size: .; CDR3 protein: CASTRTSGGYEQYF; CDR3 DNA: TGTGCCAGCACTAGGACTAGCGGAGGTTACGAGCAGTACTTC
V gene: TRBV6-5; CDR3 length: 14; D gene: TRBD2; J gene: TRBJ2-1; clone size: .; CDR3 protein: CASRELAGGHEQFF; CDR3 DNA: TGTGCCAGCAGGGAACTAGCGGGAGGCCATGAGCAGTTCTTC
V gene: TRBV7-8; CDR3 length: 13; D gene: TRBD1; J gene: TRBJ1-1; clone size: .; CDR3 protein: CASSLQGGTEAFF; CDR3 DNA: TGTGCCAGCAGCTTACAGGGGGGCACTGAAGCTTTCTTT
V gene: TRBV5-4; CDR3 length: 14; D gene: .; J gene: TRBJ2-5; clone size: .; CDR3 protein: CASSLAPVQETQYF; CDR3 DNA: TGTGCCAGCAGCTTGGCCCCCGTCCAAGAGACCCAGTACTTC
V gene: TRBV6-1; CDR3 length: 13; D gene: .; J gene: TRBJ2-1; clone size: .; CDR3 protein: CASSPRPEPPQFF; CDR3 DNA: TGTGCCAGCAGTCCCCGCCCCGAGCCACCGCAGTTCTTC
V gene: TRBV5-4; CDR3 length: 13; D gene: TRBD2; J gene: TRBJ2-5; clone size: .; CDR3 protein: CASGTSGRETQYF; CDR3 DNA: TGTGCCAGCGGTACTAGCGGGCGAGAGACCCAGTACTTC
V gene: TRBV28; CDR3 length: 16; D gene: TRBD1; J gene: TRBJ1-5; clone size: few; CDR3 protein: CASSFATGHSNQPQHF; CDR3 DNA: TGTGCCAGCAGTTTCGCGACAGGGCATAGCAATCAGCCCCAGCATTTT
V gene: TRBV5-1; CDR3 length: 15; D gene: .; J gene: TRBJ1-3; clone size: .; CDR3 protein: CASSLDSLSGNTIYF; CDR3 DNA: TGCGCCAGCAGTTTGGACAGCCTCTCTGGAAACACCATATATTTT
V gene: TRBV19; CDR3 length: 14; D gene: .; J gene: TRBJ2-1; clone size: few; CDR3 protein: CATKVGGVRREQFF; CDR3 DNA: TGTGCCACCAAGGTAGGGGGAGTCAGGCGGGAGCAGTTCTTC
V gene: TRBV2; CDR3 length: 13; D gene: .; J gene: TRBJ1-2; clone size: few; CDR3 protein: CASSSDRWDGYTF; CDR3 DNA: TGTGCCAGCAGTTCCGACAGGTGGGATGGCTACACCTTC
V gene: TRBV10-3; CDR3 length: 13; D gene: TRBD1; J gene: TRBJ1-4; clone size: .; CDR3 protein: CAITDRANEKLFF; CDR3 DNA: TGTGCCATCACGGACAGGGCTAATGAAAAACTGTTTTTT
V gene: TRBV5-1; CDR3 length: 18; D gene: .; J gene: TRBJ2-3; clone size: .; CDR3 protein: CASSLTSGQTTGTDTQYF; CDR3 DNA: TGCGCCAGCAGCTTGACCTCAGGACAGACTACTGGCACAGATACGCAGTATTTT
V gene: TRBV7-6; CDR3 length: 15; D gene: TRBD1; J gene: TRBJ1-1; clone size: .; CDR3 protein: CASSSSGTGYSEAFF; CDR3 DNA: TGTGCCAGCAGCTCCTCCGGGACAGGGTACTCTGAAGCTTTCTTT
V gene: TRBV4-1; CDR3 length: 15; D gene: .; J gene: TRBJ1-3; clone size: .; CDR3 protein: CASSLDRPAGNTIYF; CDR3 DNA: TGCGCCAGCAGCCTCGACAGGCCGGCTGGAAACACCATATATTTT
V gene: TRBV7-2; CDR3 length: 15; D gene: TRBD2; J gene: TRBJ2-1; clone size: .; CDR3 protein: CASSPTSGAHNEQFF; CDR3 DNA: TGTGCCAGCAGCCCGACTAGCGGGGCCCACAATGAGCAGTTCTTC
V gene: TRBV6-1; CDR3 length: 14; D gene: .; J gene: TRBJ2-1; clone size: .; CDR3 protein: CASWAASSYNEQFF; CDR3 DNA: TGTGCCAGCTGGGCTGCCAGCTCCTACAATGAGCAGTTCTTC
V gene: TRBV7-2; CDR3 length: 14; D gene: .; J gene: TRBJ1-2; clone size: .; CDR3 protein: CASSLGGRLNGYTF; CDR3 DNA: TGTGCCAGCAGCTTAGGGGGCAGGCTTAATGGCTACACCTTC
V gene: TRBV14; CDR3 length: 16; D gene: .; J gene: TRBJ2-1; clone size: .; CDR3 protein: CASSQRLGGPSNEQFF; CDR3 DNA: TGTGCCAGCAGCCAACGACTAGGGGGTCCCTCCAATGAGCAGTTCTTC
V gene: TRBV7-8; CDR3 length: 14; D gene: .; J gene: TRBJ1-1; clone size: .; CDR3 protein: CASSLREAGTEAFF; CDR3 DNA: TGTGCCAGCAGCCTGAGGGAGGCGGGCACTGAAGCTTTCTTT
V gene: TRBV27; CDR3 length: 16; D gene: .; J gene: TRBJ2-1; clone size: .; CDR3 protein: CASSLIPLSSYNEQFF; CDR3 DNA: TGTGCCAGCAGTTTAATCCCTCTCAGCTCCTACAATGAGCAGTTCTTC
V gene: TRBV6-6; CDR3 length: 14; D gene: .; J gene: TRBJ2-2; clone size: .; CDR3 protein: CASSYSPDTGELFF; CDR3 DNA: TGTGCCAGCAGTTACTCCCCGGACACCGGGGAGCTGTTTTTT
V gene: TRBV6-5; CDR3 length: 15; D gene: TRBD1; J gene: TRBJ2-1; clone size: .; CDR3 protein: CASSKAGTGDNEQFF; CDR3 DNA: TGTGCCAGCAGCAAAGCCGGGACAGGGGACAATGAGCAGTTCTTC
V gene: TRBV6-6; CDR3 length: 15; D gene: .; J gene: TRBJ1-1; clone size: .; CDR3 protein: CASSYSRSMNTEAFF; CDR3 DNA: TGTGCCAGCAGTTACTCGCGCAGCATGAACACTGAAGCTTTCTTT
V gene: TRBV5-6; CDR3 length: 18; D gene: TRBD2; J gene: TRBJ2-1; clone size: .; CDR3 protein: CASSLYGTSGNRYNEQFF; CDR3 DNA: TGTGCCAGCAGCCTCTACGGGACTAGCGGGAATAGGTACAATGAGCAGTTCTTC
V gene: TRBV11-3; CDR3 length: 12; D gene: .; J gene: TRBJ2-1; clone size: .; CDR3 protein: CASSSQNLKQFF; CDR3 DNA: TGTGCCAGCAGCTCCCAGAATCTTAAGCAGTTCTTC
V gene: TRBV19; CDR3 length: 15; D gene: .; J gene: TRBJ2-1; clone size: .; CDR3 protein: CASSIVQGLGNEQFF; CDR3 DNA: TGTGCCAGTAGTATAGTGCAGGGGCTGGGCAATGAGCAGTTCTTC
V gene: TRBV7-6; CDR3 length: 15; D gene: TRBD2; J gene: TRBJ2-2; clone size: .; CDR3 protein: CASSLILADTGELFF; CDR3 DNA: TGTGCCAGCAGCTTGATACTAGCGGACACCGGGGAGCTGTTTTTT
V gene: TRBV29-1; CDR3 length: 14; D gene: .; J gene: TRBJ2-6; clone size: .; CDR3 protein: CSVAQGSGANVLTF; CDR3 DNA: TGCAGCGTTGCCCAGGGCTCTGGGGCCAACGTCCTGACTTTC
V gene: TRBV5-4; CDR3 length: 13; D gene: TRBD1; J gene: TRBJ1-1; clone size: .; CDR3 protein: CASSRQGATEAFF; CDR3 DNA: TGTGCCAGCAGCCGACAGGGAGCCACTGAAGCTTTCTTT
V gene: TRBV6-1; CDR3 length: 13; D gene: .; J gene: TRBJ1-2; clone size: .; CDR3 protein: CASSLELNYGYTF; CDR3 DNA: TGTGCCAGCAGTCTTGAACTAAACTATGGCTACACCTTC
V gene: TRBV10-2; CDR3 length: 12; D gene: TRBD1; J gene: TRBJ1-2; clone size: .; CDR3 protein: CAAGTGAWGYTF; CDR3 DNA: TGCGCCGCCGGGACAGGGGCTTGGGGCTACACCTTC
V gene: TRBV7-2; CDR3 length: 16; D gene: .; J gene: TRBJ2-2; clone size: .; CDR3 protein: CASSLVGGRQAGELFF; CDR3 DNA: TGTGCCAGCAGCTTAGTTGGAGGGAGGCAGGCCGGGGAGCTGTTTTTT
V gene: TRBV9; CDR3 length: 15; D gene: TRBD2; J gene: TRBJ2-1; clone size: .; CDR3 protein: CASSALGLAGNEQFF; CDR3 DNA: TGTGCCAGCAGCGCCCTGGGACTAGCAGGGAATGAGCAGTTCTTC
V gene: TRBV7-8; CDR3 length: 15; D gene: .; J gene: TRBJ1-5; clone size: .; CDR3 protein: CASSLITGVNQPQHF; CDR3 DNA: TGTGCCAGCAGCTTAATCACAGGCGTCAATCAGCCCCAGCATTTT
V gene: TRBV14; CDR3 length: 15; D gene: .; J gene: TRBJ1-2; clone size: .; CDR3 protein: CASSLAGDGYYGYTF; CDR3 DNA: TGTGCCAGCAGCCTCGCAGGGGACGGTTACTATGGCTACACCTTC
V gene: TRBV29-1; CDR3 length: 14; D gene: TRBD2; J gene: TRBJ2-5; clone size: .; CDR3 protein: CSVSVAGGQETQYF; CDR3 DNA: TGCAGCGTGTCAGTTGCGGGAGGGCAAGAGACCCAGTACTTC
V gene: TRBV5-1; CDR3 length: 14; D gene: .; J gene: TRBJ2-2; clone size: .; CDR3 protein: CASRYTGNTGELFF; CDR3 DNA: TGCGCCAGCAGATATACAGGGAACACCGGGGAGCTGTTTTTT